This T cell receptor beta chain was retrieved from a study of T-cell memory formation after mild COVID-19. General study points: Contracting CD4+ clones lay largely in CM and EM, with CD8+ ones residing in EMRA.

The CDR3 length is 15 residues. After removal of 4 bases from V and 7 bases from J, the junction contained 12 bases not matched to a gene. Germline assignment: CDR1 MNHEY and CDR2 SVGAGI. A single record per CDR3 protein comes from TCRdb applying MiXCR to the 5' RACE reads. In the table there are some 280,000 distinct CDR3 sequences, roughly 15% of which are singletons. Only a few counts were recorded for this clonotype. Its matching antigen is unknown. The J gene is TRBJ2-7, the V gene TRBV6-5; 8 positions match TRBD1. The material sequenced was PBMCs or a T cell subset sorted from them (not recorded which). This TCR came from a man younger than 30 who had mild COVID-19 (a few samples of this study predate the infection). Cell type and time point are not known. As DNA, the CDR3 is TGTGCCAGCAGTTCCTTTGGGCAGGGGGCTGGAGAGCAGTACTTC. Its protein is CASSSFGQGAGEQYF.